A selection of T cell receptor beta chains follows, all from one sample in a study of T cells in Graves' hyperthyroidism and ophthalmopathy. In TCRdb, the multiplex PCR reads were re-called with MiXCR into one record per CDR3 protein. The table lists around 100,000 distinct CDR3 sequences, roughly 50% of them singletons. The sequenced sample was blood. The receptors derive from a man in his forties with Graves' hyperthyroidism. Each CDR3 is given with its conserved first and last residue. D genes are given only for firm matches. For some rows the clone size is stated as once, few or many, or as a class when expanded; others skip it.

>TRBV7-3|TRBJ2-2|.|many|14
CASSLTTGTGELFF
TGTGCCAGCAGCCTTACAACAGGGACCGGGGAGCTGTTTTTT
>TRBV7-8|TRBJ1-5|.|once|12
CASRLMGQPQHF
TGTGCCAGCAGACTCATGGGACAGCCCCAGCATTTT
>TRBV20-1|TRBJ2-1|.|many|11
CSANLGGGQFF
TGCAGTGCTAATCTGGGGGGTGGGCAGTTCTTC
>TRBV6-5|TRBJ1-1|.|many|17
CASSYSWWVRMNTEAFF
TGTGCCAGCAGTTACTCTTGGTGGGTGAGAATGAACACTGAAGCTTTCTTT
>TRBV5-4|TRBJ2-7|.|few|15
CAWSPGAASSYEQYF
TGTGCCTGGAGTCCTGGGGCAGCCAGCTCCTACGAGCAGTACTTC
>TRBV7-8|TRBJ2-7|.|many|14
CASSFAGGLYEQYF
TGTGCCAGCAGCTTTGCCGGGGGCCTCTACGAGCAGTACTTC
>TRBV5-1|TRBJ1-1|TRBD1|many|13
CASSSTGEVEAFF
TGCGCCAGCAGCTCAACAGGGGAAGTTGAAGCTTTCTTT
>TRBV20-1|TRBJ2-5|.|.|14
CSARQGSRGETQYF
TGCAGTGCGCGGCAGGGAAGTAGAGGAGAGACCCAGTACTTC
>TRBV6-5|TRBJ2-7|.|many|14
CASSYSGHPYEQYF
TGTGCCAGCAGTTACTCAGGACACCCCTACGAGCAGTACTTC
>TRBV6-6|TRBJ2-1|.|many|14
CASSYSATYNEQFF
TGTGCCAGCAGTTACTCAGCTACCTACAATGAGCAGTTCTTC
>TRBV15|TRBJ2-6|.|.|16
CATSSQQVAGANVLTF
TGTGCCACCAGCAGCCAGCAAGTAGCGGGGGCCAACGTCCTGACTTTC
>TRBV15|TRBJ1-5|.|.|15
CATGRDLGSNQPQHF
TGCGCCACCGGCAGAGATCTAGGGAGCAATCAGCCCCAGCATTTT
>TRBV25-1|TRBJ2-7|.|.|14
CASSESARGYEQYF
TGTGCCAGCAGTGAATCGGCTAGGGGCTACGAGCAGTACTTC
>TRBV20-1|TRBJ2-1|.|many|14
CSAREPYGLDEQFF
TGCAGTGCTAGAGAACCTTACGGGCTCGATGAGCAGTTCTTC
>TRBV24-1|TRBJ1-4|.|.|15
CATSVKRGLGEKLFF
TGTGCCACCAGTGTCAAGCGGGGTCTAGGGGAAAAACTGTTTTTT
>TRBV19|TRBJ1-4|TRBD1|.|14
CASSIEGGTGKLFF
TGTGCCAGTAGTATAGAGGGAGGGACAGGAAAACTGTTTTTT
>TRBV6-1|TRBJ2-3|TRBD1|many|16
CASIRTGTPLTDTQYF
TGTGCCAGCATCAGGACAGGGACGCCCCTCACAGATACGCAGTATTTT
>TRBV2|TRBJ1-5|.|.|15
CASSSGMLGSGTQHF
TGTGCCAGCAGTAGTGGGATGTTGGGAAGTGGTACGCAGCATTTT
>TRBV25-1|TRBJ2-3|TRBD2|.|12
CASNTGGDTQYF
TGTGCCAGTAATACGGGGGGAGATACGCAGTATTTT
>TRBV20-1|TRBJ2-1|TRBD2|.|16
CSADSGSGTPYNEQFF
TGCAGTGCGGACTCCGGGAGCGGGACGCCCTACAATGAGCAGTTCTTC
>TRBV20-1|TRBJ2-7|.|few|10
CSASKGEQYF
TGCAGTGCTAGCAAGGGCGAGCAGTACTTC
>TRBV25-1|TRBJ2-2|TRBD1|.|16
CVSSSSGTGWTGELFF
TGTGTCAGCAGTTCATCCGGGACAGGGTGGACCGGGGAGCTGTTTTTT
>TRBV5-5|TRBJ2-3|.|many|15
CASSLPGPSTDTQYF
TGTGCCAGCAGCTTACCCGGGCCTAGCACAGATACGCAGTATTTT
>TRBV12-3/TRBV12-4|TRBJ1-4|.|many|14
CASSSTTFLEKLFF
TGTGCCAGCAGTTCGACTACATTTTTGGAAAAACTGTTTTTT
>TRBV5-6|TRBJ2-5|.|many|15
CASSSYRDGKETQYF
TGTGCCAGCAGCTCATACCGGGACGGAAAAGAGACCCAGTACTTC
>TRBV25-1|TRBJ2-7|TRBD2|many|16
CASSESAGGALYEQYF
TGTGCCAGCAGTGAATCGGCGGGAGGGGCTCTTTACGAGCAGTACTTC